This TCR beta chain was captured by sequencing in a study of blood T cell repertoires in COVID-19. Study at large: Sources were T cells, B-cell-depleted T cells, or PBMCs; the material itself was cDNA or gDNA.

Living in 24 US areas, the participants were between roughly 18 and 95 years of age. How the authors handled the data: Amplification of reference gene primers provided the estimated nucleated cell counts. Repertoires were generated with immunoSEQ multiplex PCR, while TCRdb's copy carries only in-frame clones and drops some. D and trimming were read from the DNA, whereas the V and J calls and clone size are those reported in that table. The table has around 400,000 clones, about 88% seen once. V was shortened by 4 bases and J by 0 bases, with 10 bases between the two germline ends. This CDR3 region has 15 residues. The germline V gene has CDR1 SGHDN and CDR2 FVKESK.

Specimen: PBMCs or T cells enriched from blood (not recorded which). The chain links TRBV14 to TRBJ1-3, with no clear D. This receptor was taken from a woman aged 18 to 35 who had been exposed to COVID-19. The CDR3 loop is CASSRQGGSGNTIYF. The CDR3 coding sequence is TGTGCCAGCAGCCGTCAAGGAGGCTCTGGAAACACCATATATTTT.